Presented here are 2 T cell receptor beta chains from one specimen sequenced in a study of cytomegalovirus exposure and HLA in healthy donors. TCRdb keeps only in-frame clones here, not all; method: immunoSEQ multiplex PCR. The data show 150,000 to 200,000 clones, roughly 82% seen once. Material: PBMCs. The receptors originated from a young woman in good health and CMV-seronegative.

Worth noting for this clone: One end of the junction is discordant with germline, which a read error may explain. This sequence joins TRBV7-2 and TRBJ2-7, with a weak D call TRBD2 (7 bases). This CDR3 is 13 amino acids long. In germline, CDR1 is SGHTA, CDR2 FQGNSA. CDR3 in amino acids: CASSYRGAGTLHF. The CDR3 DNA sequence: TGTGCCAGCAGCTACCGGGGGGCGGGTACCTTACACTTC.

J is TRBJ2-2 and V is TRBV7-9; TRBD2 is a possible D gene (6 bases). This CDR3 has 16 residues. Trimming cost V 0 bases and J 1 base, with 9 bases left between them. Germline-derived CDR1 and CDR2 are SEHNR and FQNEAQ (reference sequence). The CDR3 DNA sequence: TGTGCCAGCAGCTTAGCGAGCGGGCAGAACACCGGGGAGCTGTTTTTT. It encodes CASSLASGQNTGELFF.